The rows below give T cell receptor beta chains drawn from one sample of a study of type 1 regulatory T cells. Their antigens are not known. TCRdb re-called the reads through MiXCR, storing one row per CDR3 protein. The sample holds tens of thousands of distinct CDR3 sequences, less than 25% seen once. Sequencing was done on a sample of cultured type 1 regulatory T (Tr1) cells, either the whole culture or a sorted fraction (not recorded which). The receptors derive from a human donor in good health. Each CDR3 is given with its conserved first and last residue.

TRBV20-1	TRBJ2-3	CSASTRRSGDTQYF
TRBV18	TRBJ1-6	CASSPIQGPDSPLHF
TRBV7-2	TRBJ2-1	CASSFDSGNYNEQFF
TRBV13	TRBJ1-6	CASSGPGTESSYNSPLHF
TRBV6-2/TRBV6-3	TRBJ1-1	CAGGTANTEAFF
TRBV28	TRBJ2-5	CASSSPRTMYF
TRBV29-1	TRBJ2-5	CSVGFRGAGETQYF
TRBV7-6	TRBJ1-1	CASSLTRGLEAFF
TRBV20-1	TRBJ1-3	CSARGFDPSGNTIYF
TRBV6-5	TRBJ2-7	CASSEGYAYEQYF
TRBV20-1	TRBJ2-7	CSAARLAGNYEQYF
TRBV6-6	TRBJ1-5	CASSQSRNRGPQPQHF
TRBV20-1	TRBJ1-1	CSAKRGMPSTEAFF
TRBV7-3	TRBJ2-1	CASSTRLAGGPNEQFF